The 20 T cell receptor beta chains presented below share a single source sample, sequenced in a study of metastatic and nonmetastatic thyroid tumors. TCRdb used MiXCR to call clones anew from the PCR reads. The table has approximately 38,000 clones, more than 25% seen once; the top ten hold 9.6%. Until they underwent thyroid surgery, no patient had received any treatment. The sample taken for sequencing was blood. The receptors stem from a female donor with papillary thyroid cancer or a benign thyroid nodule (not recorded which). Some clones in this sample may be carry-over from other donors' samples.

This clone was counted at least ten times. It may be a read error: a sequence one base away is much more abundant. V usage is TRBV6-6 and J usage is TRBJ2-4; maybe TRBD1 (5 bases). Germline V gives CDR1 MNHNY, CDR2 SVGAGI (reference sequence). The CDR3 covers 15 residues. Here the CDR3 DNA reads TGTGCCAGCAGTTACTCTCGTGTGGACAAAAACACTCAGTACTTC. Translation: CASSYSRVDKNTQYF.

There are many counts of this clone. CDR3 coding DNA: TGCAGTGCTAAGAAGGGGGCGGAGTATGGCTACACCTTC. Amino acid sequence: CSAKKGAEYGYTF. The chain carries TRBV20-1 and TRBJ1-2; 7 bases line up with TRBD1. The CDR3 runs 13 residues. Germline V gene lookup returns CDR1 DFQATT and CDR2 SNEGSKA (reference sequence). J gave up 5 bases and V 4 bases, and 7 bases lay outside the gene matches.

This clone appeared many times. This chain connects TRBV7-8 to TRBJ2-2, with D hard to call. This CDR3 spans 15 amino acids. Germline V CDR1 and CDR2: SGHVS, FQNEAQ. Trimming left V 5 bases short and J 2 bases short, with 12 bases between. CDR3 nucleotides: TGTGCCAGCAGCCCGAGGAGAGTAAACACCGGGGAGCTGTTTTTT. Its translation is CASSPRRVNTGELFF.

The CDR3 protein is CAWSVTENTEAFF. In nucleotides, the CDR3 is TGTGCCTGGAGTGTCACAGAGAACACTGAAGCTTTCTTT. The J gene is TRBJ1-1, the V gene TRBV30; D call uncertain. The CDR3 loop spans 13 amino acids. Germline CDR1 is GTSNPN and CDR2 is SVGIG (reference sequence). The ends were cut back, 0 bases at V and 1 base at J, with 6 bases in the middle.

This clone has a handful of counts. This chain uses TRBV20-1 with TRBJ2-7; no firm D call. V lost 1 base to trimming and J lost 4 bases, with 14 bases between them. The CDR3 has 14 amino acids. The germline gives CDR1 DFQATT, CDR2 SNEGSKA (reference sequence). The CDR3 sequence: CSARVYWQSYEQYF. The CDR3 bases are TGCAGTGCTAGAGTTTACTGGCAGAGTTACGAGCAGTACTTC.

The chain employs TRBV30 and TRBJ1-2; no definite D call. Trimming removed 3 bases from V and 2 bases from J, with 10 bases in between. This CDR3 region has 13 residues. Germline loops: CDR1 GTSNPN, CDR2 SVGIG (reference sequence). CDR3 sequence reads: CAWSAARNYGYTF. DNA for the CDR3: TGTGCCTGGAGCGCCGCCCGCAACTATGGCTACACCTTC.

As concerns this clone: The junction shows a germline mismatch at one end, possibly a read error. The chain has TRBV30 and TRBJ1-5; no firm D call. This CDR3 contains 19 residues. The germline gives CDR1 GTSNPN, CDR2 SVGIG (reference sequence). CDR3: CALSPWVVSSIFRNQPQHF. For the CDR3, the DNA is TGTGCCTTGAGTCCCTGGGTAGTGTCCTCGATATTTCGGAATCAGCCCCAGCATTTT.

This rearrangement joins TRBV20-1 to TRBJ1-5; the match to TRBD1 covers 8 bases. CDR3 size: 17 residues. V trimming: 5 bases; J trimming: 4 bases; junction bases outside the gene matches: 16. Germline CDR1 DFQATT, CDR2 SNEGSKA (reference sequence). This CDR3 reads CSAQTRNLRQGNQPQHF. The CDR3 DNA sequence: TGCAGTGCTCAAACCCGAAATCTTAGACAGGGGAATCAGCCCCAGCATTTT.

This clone was observed many times. The chain recombines TRBV20-1 with TRBJ2-1, with D tentatively TRBD1 or TRBD2 (6 bases each). Per germline, CDR1 DFQATT and CDR2 SNEGSKA (reference sequence). The CDR3 runs 13 residues. Trimming took 3 bases from V and 5 from J, leaving 11 bases between them. The CDR3 nucleotides read TGCAGTGCTAGGGGGGGCAGTAACAATGAGCAGTTCTTC. Protein: CSARGGSNNEQFF.

The sample holds a few counts of this clone. The rearrangement links TRBV30 to TRBJ1-5; 9 nucleotides align to TRBD1. Germline V lookup: CDR1 GTSNPN, CDR2 SVGIG (reference sequence). After removal of 0 bases from V and 4 bases from J, the junction contained 7 bases not matched to a gene. The CDR3 is 16 amino acids. The CDR3 sequence is CAWSVEGQGRNQPQHF. DNA of the CDR3: TGTGCCTGGAGTGTAGAGGGACAGGGAAGAAATCAGCCCCAGCATTTT.

This clone was found many times. The rearrangement links TRBV12-3 or TRBV12-4 to TRBJ2-3; no clear D. The CDR3 has 15 amino acids. V was trimmed by 3 bases and J by 0 bases, leaving 10 bases between them. The CDR3 DNA reads as TGTGCCAGCAGTTTGCCCGGGCCTAGCACAGATACGCAGTATTTT. This gives the protein CASSLPGPSTDTQYF.

V usage is TRBV6-2 or TRBV6-3 and J usage is TRBJ2-7; D possibly corresponds to TRBD1 (6 bases). Germline V gives CDR1 MNHEY, CDR2 SVGEGT. The CDR3 length is 13 residues. V lost 2 bases and J 1 base, leaving 6 bases between the germline ends. CDR3 sequence reads: CASSYGQSYEQYF. CDR3 in DNA: TGTGCCAGCAGTTACGGACAGTCCTACGAGCAGTACTTC.

The chain recombines TRBV11-2 with TRBJ2-2; D is possibly TRBD1 or TRBD2 (5 bases each). The germline V and J ends were trimmed by 1 base and 5 bases, with 5 bases remaining between them. Per the germline V gene, CDR1 is SGHAT and CDR2 is FQNNGV. The CDR3 is made up of 13 amino acids. Here the CDR3 reads CASSLGGTGELFF. The CDR3 DNA sequence: TGTGCCAGCAGCTTAGGGGGGACCGGGGAGCTGTTTTTT.

This chain joins TRBV20-1 and TRBJ1-1, with TRBD1 as a possible D gene (6 bases). Trimming stripped 0 bases from V and 4 bases from J, with 18 bases between. The CDR3 is 16 residues long. Germline loops: CDR1 DFQATT, CDR2 SNEGSKA (reference sequence). The CDR3 sequence is CSARDRRSTGSTEAFF. Here the CDR3 DNA reads TGCAGTGCTAGAGATCGCCGTTCTACAGGGAGCACTGAAGCTTTCTTT.

The sample holds a few counts of this clone. The chain employs TRBV6-1 and TRBJ2-1; the match to TRBD2 covers 7 bases. Germline V gives CDR1 MNHNS, CDR2 SASEGT. The CDR3 is made up of 16 amino acids. The ends lost 3 bases at V and 8 bases at J; junction bases unmatched: 13. The CDR3 bases are TGTGCCAGCAGTGACTCGGGCGGGAGTGAGATTCATGAGCAGTTCTTC. The encoded protein is CASSDSGGSEIHEQFF.

This clone has a count of ten or more. The chain employs TRBV28 and TRBJ1-1; D is undetermined. The CDR3 is 12 amino acids. V was clipped by 2 bases and J by 8 bases, with 9 bases between them. Germline V gives CDR1 MDHEN, CDR2 SYDVKM. The CDR3 here is CASSLATAEAFF. The CDR3 DNA sequence: TGTGCCAGCAGTTTAGCCACAGCAGAAGCTTTCTTT.

Note on this clone: Germline is not matched at one junction end, which may reflect a read error. This sequence joins TRBV12-3 or TRBV12-4 and TRBJ2-1; 9 bases line up with TRBD2. This CDR3 has 14 residues. The CDR3, as DNA: TGTGCCAGCAGTCTAGCGGGGCTTTACAATGAGCAGTTCTTC. Translating gives CASSLAGLYNEQFF.

CDR3 protein: CASGWWWSGTEAFF. For the CDR3, the DNA is TGCGCCAGCGGCTGGTGGTGGTCAGGCACTGAAGCTTTCTTT. J is TRBJ1-1 and V is TRBV5-1; D remains unclear. The CDR3 is 14 residues long. The germline V and J ends were trimmed by 7 bases and 4 bases, with 17 bases remaining between them. The germline V gene has CDR1 SGHRS and CDR2 YFSETQ.

This clone was detected many times. V and J are TRBV5-1 and TRBJ1-1; D is unresolved. Germline lookup yields CDR1 SGHRS and CDR2 YFSETQ. The CDR3 loop spans 14 amino acids. Trimming pared 0 bases from V and 1 base from J, leaving 7 bases between. This chain's CDR3 is CASSLEGRNTEAFF. Here the CDR3 DNA reads TGCGCCAGCAGCTTGGAAGGGAGGAACACTGAAGCTTTCTTT.

The chain joins TRBV13 to TRBJ2-7, with TRBD2 matching 11 bases. Trimming took 5 bases from V and 3 from J; bases not matched to a gene: 6. Germline CDR1 PRHDT, CDR2 FYEKMQ (reference sequence). The CDR3 is 15 amino acids. The CDR3 nucleotides are TGTGCCAGCAGCCGCGGGACTAGCGGAATCTACGAGCAGTACTTC. Its protein is CASSRGTSGIYEQYF.